This T cell receptor (beta chain) was found in a study of blood T cells in healthy people across ages. Sample-barcoded 5' priming and a J-beta primer mix drove a second PCR of about 6 to 11 cycles. TCRdb used MiXCR to reprocess the 5' RACE reads, holding one entry per CDR3 protein. The sample gives approximately 900,000 distinct CDR3 sequences, under 35% of which show up once; 9.5% to 13% is in the top ten. Separately, the same data were catalogued under a study of T cells of mothers and their children. That work adds: Donation was provided by three healthy Caucasian mothers along with their six children.

This TCR was sampled from a woman in her thirties or forties in good health. Sample: blood.

CDR3 in amino acids: CASSPRGGFRITEAFF. Here the CDR3 DNA reads TGTGCCAGCAGCCCCCGGGGGGGGTTTAGGATCACTGAAGCTTTCTTT. The chain carries TRBV5-6 and TRBJ1-1, with a tentative D call TRBD1 (5 bases). The CDR3 runs 16 residues. V lost 4 bases, J lost 4 bases, and 20 bases lay in between. The germline gives CDR1 SGHDT, CDR2 YYEEEE.